This TCR beta chain was found in a study of blood T cell repertoires in COVID-19 (TCRdb year 2020). Regarding the research as a whole: Samples from collaborators originated in the United States, Italy and Spain and spanned both the acute and convalescent phases of COVID-19. The material from the prospective study consisted of cDNA or gDNA derived from T cells, B-cell-depleted T cells, or PBMCs. The repertoires were made available in a free public database intended to serve as a resource for research on the immune response to SARS-CoV-2. HLA class I and class II types, where available, came from metadata supplied by the sample provider rather than from assay-based typing. Sample metadata almost always included a de-identified subject ID, COVID-19 status, age in years and sex. Samples were obtained from the ongoing ImmuneRACE study (first 160 participants) and from 950 to 1,500 subjects provided by 6 global collaborators. The dataset comprised deeply sampled blood TCRbeta repertoires from subjects exposed to, actively infected with, or recovered from COVID-19.

TCRbeta CDR3 regions were amplified from genomic DNA using the immunoSEQ Assay, a bias-controlled multiplex PCR. The original pipeline was this. Nucleated cell counts per sample were estimated from amplification of reference gene primers within the assay. To quantify the absolute abundance of each unique TCRbeta CDR3 rearrangement, sequence reads were collapsed and filtered. For each sample, productive Simpson clonality was calculated as the square root of Simpson's diversity index over productive rearrangements. Sourced from immuneACCESS, this table was stored by TCRdb with only in-frame sequences that have V and J called. A share of the clones is absent; for the studies checked, an unresolved V gene accounts for under half, and the remainder has no known explanation. V and J calls and clone size are given by that table; D and trimming were obtained from the DNA. A total of 210,000 or so clones appear in this sample, around 90% of them only once. The ten biggest clones cover approximately 1.2% of the sample.

For this clone: Its target antigen remains unknown. Base qualities are not recorded, but no much larger clone differs from it by a single base.

The CDR3, cysteine through phenylalanine, is 13 amino acids long. Only CDR3 DNA is held: 39 bases, read in frame from base 1. The germline V gene supplies CDR1 SGDLS and CDR2 YYNGEE. At the junction V is shortened by 3 bases and J by 2 bases, with 8 bases in between. Whole blood was collected in K2EDTA tubes by collaborating institutions according to the institutions' own protocols. For TCRbeta analysis, collaborators shipped samples as frozen whole blood, isolated PBMCs, or DNA extracted from either of those sample types. The research as a whole found: The quantity of clinical and demographic metadata differed by source and by participant and was supplied without curation.

This TCR was sampled from a man in his thirties or forties with acute or convalescent COVID-19. The sample comprised peripheral blood. The sequence joins TRBV9 to TRBJ1-2; tentative D gene TRBD1, with 5 bases matching. The DNA sequence reads TGTGCCAGCAGCGGACAGAGGAACTATGGCTACACCTTC. This is translated as CASSGQRNYGYTF.